This TCR beta chain is drawn from a study of PD-1 blockade in classical Hodgkin lymphoma. As concerns this clone: Its antigen is not identified.

Specified time point: newly diagnosed, previously untreated cHL patient sample. Comparison relied on PBMCs that came from newly diagnosed, untreated classical Hodgkin lymphoma. The germline V gene encodes CDR1 SEHNR and CDR2 FQNEAQ (reference sequence). V gave up 3 bases and J gave up 2 bases; unmatched junction bases: 15. This CDR3 contains 18 residues. Profiled with immunoSEQ multiplex PCR; TCRdb holds only in-frame clones, not every one. The sample lists 70,000 or so clones; over 90% were seen once. Findings and caveats of the study: The origin of the repertoire differences remains undefined, with disease activity or prior therapy as possible causes. Newly diagnosed patients reportedly had lower baseline TCR diversity than healthy donors.

The TCR originated in a human donor with classical Hodgkin lymphoma. The specimen sequenced was peripheral blood mononuclear cells (PBMCs). The V call is TRBV7-9, the J call TRBJ1-2, with TRBD1 identical over 7 bases. CDR3 DNA: TGTGCCAGCAGCTTTTTACAGGGGTTCCTACCTCCCAACTATGGCTACACCTTC. This sequence encodes CASSFLQGFLPPNYGYTF.